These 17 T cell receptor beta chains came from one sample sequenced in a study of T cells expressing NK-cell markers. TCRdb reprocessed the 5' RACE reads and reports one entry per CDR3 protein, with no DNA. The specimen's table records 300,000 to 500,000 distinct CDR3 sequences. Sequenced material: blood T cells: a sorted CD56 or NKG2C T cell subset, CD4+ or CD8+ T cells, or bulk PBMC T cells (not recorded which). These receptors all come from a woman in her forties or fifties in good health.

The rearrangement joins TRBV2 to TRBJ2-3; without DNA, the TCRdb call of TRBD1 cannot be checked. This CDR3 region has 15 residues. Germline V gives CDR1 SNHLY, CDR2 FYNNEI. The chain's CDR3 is CASSELRLQGDTQYF.

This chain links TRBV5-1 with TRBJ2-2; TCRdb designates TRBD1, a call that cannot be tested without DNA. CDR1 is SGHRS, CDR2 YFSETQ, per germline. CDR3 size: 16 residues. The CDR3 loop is CASSLNIGGRTGELFF. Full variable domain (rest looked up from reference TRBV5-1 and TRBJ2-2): KAGVTQTPRYLIKTRGQQVTLSCSPISGHRSVSWYQQTPGQGLQFLFEYFSETQRNKGNFPGRFSGRQFSNSRSEMNVSTLELGDSALYLCASSLNIGGRTGELFFGEGSRLTVL.

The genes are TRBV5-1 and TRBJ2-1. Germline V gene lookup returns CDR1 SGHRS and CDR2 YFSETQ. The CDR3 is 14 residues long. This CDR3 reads CASSLVDVYNEQFF.

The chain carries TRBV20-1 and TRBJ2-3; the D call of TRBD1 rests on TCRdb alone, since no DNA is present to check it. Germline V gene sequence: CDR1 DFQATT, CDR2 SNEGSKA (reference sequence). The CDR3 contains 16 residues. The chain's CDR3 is CSAQTPRGIPTDTQYF.

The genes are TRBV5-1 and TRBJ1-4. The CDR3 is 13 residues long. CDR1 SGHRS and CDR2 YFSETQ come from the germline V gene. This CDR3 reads CASSLGSNEKLFF.

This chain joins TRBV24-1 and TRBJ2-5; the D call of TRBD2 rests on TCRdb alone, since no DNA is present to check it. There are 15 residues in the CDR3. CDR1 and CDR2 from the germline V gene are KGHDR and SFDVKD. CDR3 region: CATGLAGGPQETQYF.

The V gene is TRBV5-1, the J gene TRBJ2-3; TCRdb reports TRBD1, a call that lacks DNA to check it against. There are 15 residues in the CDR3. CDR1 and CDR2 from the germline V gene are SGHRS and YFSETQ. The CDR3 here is CASSLGQGFTDTQYF.

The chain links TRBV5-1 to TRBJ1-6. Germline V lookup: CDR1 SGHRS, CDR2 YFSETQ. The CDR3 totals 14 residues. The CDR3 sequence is CASSLRGPNSPLHF.

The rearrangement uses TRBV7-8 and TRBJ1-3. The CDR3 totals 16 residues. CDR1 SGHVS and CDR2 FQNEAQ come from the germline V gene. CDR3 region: CASSLAPVVSGNTIYF.

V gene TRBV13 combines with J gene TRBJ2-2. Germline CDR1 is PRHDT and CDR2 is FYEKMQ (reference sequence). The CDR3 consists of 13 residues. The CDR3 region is CASSNGDPGELFF.

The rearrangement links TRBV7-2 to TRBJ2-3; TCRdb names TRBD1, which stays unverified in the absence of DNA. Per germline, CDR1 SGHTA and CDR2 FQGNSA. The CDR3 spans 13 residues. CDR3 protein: CASSLERADTQYF.

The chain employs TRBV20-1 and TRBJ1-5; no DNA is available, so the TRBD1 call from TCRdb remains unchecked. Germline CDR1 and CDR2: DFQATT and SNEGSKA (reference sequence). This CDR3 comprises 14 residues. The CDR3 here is CSARLLAPGQPQHF.

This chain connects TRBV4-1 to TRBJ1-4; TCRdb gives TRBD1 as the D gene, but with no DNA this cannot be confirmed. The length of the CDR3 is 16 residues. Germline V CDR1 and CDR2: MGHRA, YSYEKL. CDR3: CASSQGDRGPNEKLFF.

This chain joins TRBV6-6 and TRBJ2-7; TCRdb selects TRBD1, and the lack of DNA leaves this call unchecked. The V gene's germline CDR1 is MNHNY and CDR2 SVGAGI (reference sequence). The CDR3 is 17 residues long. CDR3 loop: CASSYSTRGQVSYEQYF.

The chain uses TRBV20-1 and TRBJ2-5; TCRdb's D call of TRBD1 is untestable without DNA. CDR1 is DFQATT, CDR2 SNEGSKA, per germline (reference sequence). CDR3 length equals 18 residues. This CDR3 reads CSARGSGTGRPRQETQYF.

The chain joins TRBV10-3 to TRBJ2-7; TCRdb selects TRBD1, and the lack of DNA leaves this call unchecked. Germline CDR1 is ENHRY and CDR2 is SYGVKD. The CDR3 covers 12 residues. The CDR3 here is CAITQDRYEQYF.

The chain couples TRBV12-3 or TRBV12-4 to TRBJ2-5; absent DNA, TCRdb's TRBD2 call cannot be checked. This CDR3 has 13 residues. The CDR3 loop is CASNSGRTETQYF.